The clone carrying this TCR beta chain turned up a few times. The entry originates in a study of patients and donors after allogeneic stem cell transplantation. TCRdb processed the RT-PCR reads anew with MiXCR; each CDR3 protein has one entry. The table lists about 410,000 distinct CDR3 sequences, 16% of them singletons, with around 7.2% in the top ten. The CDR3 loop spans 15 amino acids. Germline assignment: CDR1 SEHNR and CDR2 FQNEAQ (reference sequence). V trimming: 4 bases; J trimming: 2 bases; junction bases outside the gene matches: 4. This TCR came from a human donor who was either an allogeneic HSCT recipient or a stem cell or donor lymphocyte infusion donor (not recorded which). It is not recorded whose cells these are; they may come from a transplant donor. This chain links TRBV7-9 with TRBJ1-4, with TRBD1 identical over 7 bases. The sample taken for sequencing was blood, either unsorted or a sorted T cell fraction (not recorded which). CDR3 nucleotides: TGTGCCAGCAGCTCGACAGGGAACACTAATGAAAAACTGTTTTTT. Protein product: CASSSTGNTNEKLFF.